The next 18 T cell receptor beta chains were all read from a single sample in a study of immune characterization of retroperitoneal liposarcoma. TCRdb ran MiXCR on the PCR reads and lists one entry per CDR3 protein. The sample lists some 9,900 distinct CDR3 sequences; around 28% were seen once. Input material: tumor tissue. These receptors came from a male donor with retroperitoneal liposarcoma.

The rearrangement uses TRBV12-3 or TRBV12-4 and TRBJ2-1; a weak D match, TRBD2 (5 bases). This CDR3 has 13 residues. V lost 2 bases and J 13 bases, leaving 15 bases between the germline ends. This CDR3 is CASSLFAGETQFF. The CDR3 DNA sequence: TGTGCCAGCAGTTTATTTGCTGGGGAGACCCAGTTCTTC.

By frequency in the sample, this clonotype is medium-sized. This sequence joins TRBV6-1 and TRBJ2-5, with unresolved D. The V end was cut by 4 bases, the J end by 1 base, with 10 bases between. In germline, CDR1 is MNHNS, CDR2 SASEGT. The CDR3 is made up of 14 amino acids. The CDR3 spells CASSVSWGQETQYF. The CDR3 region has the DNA TGTGCCAGCAGTGTTTCATGGGGCCAAGAGACCCAGTACTTC.

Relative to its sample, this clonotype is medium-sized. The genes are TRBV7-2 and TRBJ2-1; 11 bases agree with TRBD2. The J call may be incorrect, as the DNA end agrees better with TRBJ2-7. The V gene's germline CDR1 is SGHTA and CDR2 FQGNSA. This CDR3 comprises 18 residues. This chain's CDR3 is CASSLRVTSGRFYNEQYF. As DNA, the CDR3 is TGTGCCAGCAGCTTAAGGGTCACTAGCGGGAGATTCTACAATGAGCAGTACTTC.

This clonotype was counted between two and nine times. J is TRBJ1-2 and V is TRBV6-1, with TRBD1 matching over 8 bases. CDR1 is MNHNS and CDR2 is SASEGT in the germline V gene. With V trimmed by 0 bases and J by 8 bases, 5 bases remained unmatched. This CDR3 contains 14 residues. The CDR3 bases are TGTGCCAGCAGTGAAGCGCGGACAGGGCGAGGCTACACCTTC. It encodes CASSEARTGRGYTF.

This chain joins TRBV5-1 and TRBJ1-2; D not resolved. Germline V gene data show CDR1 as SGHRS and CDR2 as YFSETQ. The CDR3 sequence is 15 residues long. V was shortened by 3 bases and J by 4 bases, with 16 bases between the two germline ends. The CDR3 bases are TGCGCCAGCAGCTCGGGAGATAACACTCTCTATGGCTACACCTTC. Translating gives CASSSGDNTLYGYTF.

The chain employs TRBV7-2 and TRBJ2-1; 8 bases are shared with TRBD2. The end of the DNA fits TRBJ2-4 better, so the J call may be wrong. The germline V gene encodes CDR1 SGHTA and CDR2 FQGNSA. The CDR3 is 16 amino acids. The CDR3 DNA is TGTGCCAGCAGCCCAGAAAGACTAGCGTGGTCGAACATTCAGTACTTC. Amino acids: CASSPERLAWSNIQYF.

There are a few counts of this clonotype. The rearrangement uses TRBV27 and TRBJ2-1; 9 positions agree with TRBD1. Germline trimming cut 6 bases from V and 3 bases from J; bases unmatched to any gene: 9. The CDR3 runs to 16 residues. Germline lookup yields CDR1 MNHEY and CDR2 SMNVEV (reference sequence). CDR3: CASRRTGAKSYNEQFF. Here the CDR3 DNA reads TGTGCCAGCAGAAGGACAGGGGCTAAGAGCTACAATGAGCAGTTCTTC.

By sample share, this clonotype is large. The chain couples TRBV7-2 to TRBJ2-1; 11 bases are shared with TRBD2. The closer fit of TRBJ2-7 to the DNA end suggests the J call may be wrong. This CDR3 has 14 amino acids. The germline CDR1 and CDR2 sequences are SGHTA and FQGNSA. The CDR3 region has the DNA TGTGCCAGCAGCTTAACTAGCGGGAGTGCCGAGCAGTACTTC. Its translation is CASSLTSGSAEQYF.

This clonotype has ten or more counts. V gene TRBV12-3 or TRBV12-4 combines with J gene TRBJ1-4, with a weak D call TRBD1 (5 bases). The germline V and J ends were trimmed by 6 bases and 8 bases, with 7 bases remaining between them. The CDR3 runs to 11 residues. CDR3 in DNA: TGTGCCAGCAGACAGGACGAAAAACTGTTTTTT. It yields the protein CASRQDEKLFF.

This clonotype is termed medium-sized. Here the CDR3 reads CASSYLGELFF. CDR3 DNA: TGTGCCAGCAGTTACTTGGGGGAGCTGTTTTTT. This rearrangement joins TRBV6-6 to TRBJ2-2; unclear D gene. V was trimmed by 1 base and J by 8 bases, leaving 2 bases between them. Germline CDR1 and CDR2: MNHNY and SVGAGI (reference sequence). CDR3 length equals 11 residues.

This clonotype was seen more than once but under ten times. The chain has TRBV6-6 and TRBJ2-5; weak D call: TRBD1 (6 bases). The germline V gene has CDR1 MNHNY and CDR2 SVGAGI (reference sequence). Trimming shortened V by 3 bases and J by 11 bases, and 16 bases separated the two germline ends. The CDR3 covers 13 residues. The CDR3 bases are TGTGCCAGCAGTTATTTACAGGGTCTAGGGCAGTACTTC. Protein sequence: CASSYLQGLGQYF.

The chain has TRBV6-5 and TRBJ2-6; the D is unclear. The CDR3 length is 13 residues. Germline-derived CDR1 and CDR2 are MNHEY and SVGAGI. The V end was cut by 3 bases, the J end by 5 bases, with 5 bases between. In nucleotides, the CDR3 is TGTGCCAGCAGTTATTTCCGGGCCAACGTCCTGACTTTC. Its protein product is CASSYFRANVLTF.

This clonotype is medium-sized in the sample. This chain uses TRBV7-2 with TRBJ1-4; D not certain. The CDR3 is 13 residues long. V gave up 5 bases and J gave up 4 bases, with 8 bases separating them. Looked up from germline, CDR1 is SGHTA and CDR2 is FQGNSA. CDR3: CASSRSRNEKLFF. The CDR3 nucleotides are TGTGCCAGCAGCCGCTCCCGTAATGAAAAACTGTTTTTT.

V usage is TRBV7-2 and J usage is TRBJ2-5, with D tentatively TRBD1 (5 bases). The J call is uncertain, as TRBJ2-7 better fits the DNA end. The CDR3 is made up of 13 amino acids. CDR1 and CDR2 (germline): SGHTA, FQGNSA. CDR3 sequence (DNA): TGTGCCAGCAGCCCCCGGACACTCTCCGAGCAGTACTTC. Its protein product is CASSPRTLSEQYF.

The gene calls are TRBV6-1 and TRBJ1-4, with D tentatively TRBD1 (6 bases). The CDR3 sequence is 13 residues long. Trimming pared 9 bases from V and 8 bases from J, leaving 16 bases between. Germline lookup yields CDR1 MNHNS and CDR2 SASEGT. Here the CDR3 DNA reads TGTGCCAGTACGGGGGGGGCCGAAGAAAAACTGTTTTTT. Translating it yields CASTGGAEEKLFF.

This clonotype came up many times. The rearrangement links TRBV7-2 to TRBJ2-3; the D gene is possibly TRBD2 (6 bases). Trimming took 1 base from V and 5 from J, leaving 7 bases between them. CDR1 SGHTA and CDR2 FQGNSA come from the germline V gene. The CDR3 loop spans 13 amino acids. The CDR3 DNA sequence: TGTGCCAGCAGCTTAGGGGGACTAGATACGCAGTATTTT. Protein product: CASSLGGLDTQYF.

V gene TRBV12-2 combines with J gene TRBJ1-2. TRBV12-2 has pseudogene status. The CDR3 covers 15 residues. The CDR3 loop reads CASRLVGRVSSGYTF. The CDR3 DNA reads TGTGCAAGTCGCTTAGTCGGCAGGGTGTCGAGTGGCTACACCTTC.

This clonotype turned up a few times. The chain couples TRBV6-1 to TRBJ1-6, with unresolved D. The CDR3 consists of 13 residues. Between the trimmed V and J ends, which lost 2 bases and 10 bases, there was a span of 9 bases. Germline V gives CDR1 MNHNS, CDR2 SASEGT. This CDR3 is CASSESARSPLHF. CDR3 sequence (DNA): TGTGCCAGCAGTGAAAGTGCCCGATCACCCCTCCACTTT.